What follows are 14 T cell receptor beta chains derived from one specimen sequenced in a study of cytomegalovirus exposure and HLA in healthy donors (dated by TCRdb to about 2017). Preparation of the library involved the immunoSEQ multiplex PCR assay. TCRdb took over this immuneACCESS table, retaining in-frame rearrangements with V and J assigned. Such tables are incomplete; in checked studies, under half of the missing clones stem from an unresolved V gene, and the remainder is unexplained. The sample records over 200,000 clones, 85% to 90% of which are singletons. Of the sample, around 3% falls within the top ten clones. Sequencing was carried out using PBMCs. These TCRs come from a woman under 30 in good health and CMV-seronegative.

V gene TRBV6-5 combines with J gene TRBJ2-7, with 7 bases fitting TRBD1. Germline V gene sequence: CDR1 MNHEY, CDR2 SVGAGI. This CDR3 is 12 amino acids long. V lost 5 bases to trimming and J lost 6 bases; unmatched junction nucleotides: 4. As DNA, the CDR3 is TGTGCCAGCAGTAGGACAGGCCTCGAGCAGTACTTC. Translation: CASSRTGLEQYF.

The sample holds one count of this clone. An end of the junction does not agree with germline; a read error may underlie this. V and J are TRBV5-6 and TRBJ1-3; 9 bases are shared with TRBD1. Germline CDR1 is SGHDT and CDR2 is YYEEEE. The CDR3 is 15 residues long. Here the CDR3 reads CASSLDRGRRNTIYF. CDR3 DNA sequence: TGTGCCAGCAGTTTGGACAGGGGCCGAAGAAACACCATATATTTT.

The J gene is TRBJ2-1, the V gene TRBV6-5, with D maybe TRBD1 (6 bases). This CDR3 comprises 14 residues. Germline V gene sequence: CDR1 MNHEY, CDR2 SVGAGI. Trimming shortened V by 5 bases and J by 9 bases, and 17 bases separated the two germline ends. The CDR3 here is CASSRNRVEGEQFF. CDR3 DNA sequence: TGTGCCAGCAGTCGGAACAGGGTCGAGGGTGAGCAGTTCTTC.

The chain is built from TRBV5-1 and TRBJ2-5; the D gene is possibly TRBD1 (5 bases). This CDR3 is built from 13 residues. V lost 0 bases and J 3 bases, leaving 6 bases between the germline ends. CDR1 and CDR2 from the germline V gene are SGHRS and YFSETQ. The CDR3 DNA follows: TGCGCCAGCAGCTTGGACAGGAAAGAGACCCAGTACTTC. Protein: CASSLDRKETQYF. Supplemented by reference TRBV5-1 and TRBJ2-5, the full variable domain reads KAGVTQTPRYLIKTRGQQVTLSCSPISGHRSVSWYQQTPGQGLQFLFEYFSETQRNKGNFPGRFSGRQFSNSRSEMNVSTLELGDSALYLCASSLDRKETQYFGPGTRLLVL.

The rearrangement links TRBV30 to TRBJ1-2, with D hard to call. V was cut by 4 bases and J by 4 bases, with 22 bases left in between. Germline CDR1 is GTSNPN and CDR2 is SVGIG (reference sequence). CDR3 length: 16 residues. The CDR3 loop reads CAWIRPEGPTTYGYTF. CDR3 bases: TGTGCCTGGATTCGTCCGGAGGGCCCCACCACCTATGGCTACACCTTC.

The CDR3 reads CASSNDTPYQFF. In DNA form, the CDR3 reads TGTGCCAGCAGTAACGACACCCCCTATCAGTTCTTC. The V call is TRBV6-6, the J call TRBJ2-1; unclear D gene. V lost 5 bases and J 13 bases, leaving 15 bases between the germline ends. The germline CDR1 and CDR2 sequences are MNHNY and SVGAGI (reference sequence). CDR3 length: 12 amino acids.

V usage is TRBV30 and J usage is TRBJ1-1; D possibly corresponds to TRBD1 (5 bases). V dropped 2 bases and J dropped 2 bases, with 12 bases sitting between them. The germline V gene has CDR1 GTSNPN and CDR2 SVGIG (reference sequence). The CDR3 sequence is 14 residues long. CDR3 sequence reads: CAWSYVTGNTEAFF. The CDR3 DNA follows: TGTGCCTGGAGTTACGTTACAGGTAACACTGAAGCTTTCTTT.

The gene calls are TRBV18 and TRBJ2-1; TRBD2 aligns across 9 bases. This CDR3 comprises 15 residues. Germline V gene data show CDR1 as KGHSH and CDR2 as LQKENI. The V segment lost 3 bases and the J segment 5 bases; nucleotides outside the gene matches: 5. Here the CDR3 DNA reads TGTGCCAGCTCACCGACTAGCGGTACAAACAATGAGCAGTTCTTC. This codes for CASSPTSGTNNEQFF.

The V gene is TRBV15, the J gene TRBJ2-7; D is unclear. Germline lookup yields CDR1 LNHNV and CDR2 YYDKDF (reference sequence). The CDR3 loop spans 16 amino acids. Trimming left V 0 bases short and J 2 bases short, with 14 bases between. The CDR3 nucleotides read TGTGCCACCAGCAGAGATGGTGCTAGTGGTCCCTACGAGCAGTACTTC. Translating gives CATSRDGASGPYEQYF.

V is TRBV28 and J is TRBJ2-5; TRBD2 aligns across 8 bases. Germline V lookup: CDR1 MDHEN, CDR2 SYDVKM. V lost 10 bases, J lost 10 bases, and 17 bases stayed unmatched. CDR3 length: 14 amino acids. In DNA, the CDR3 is TGTGCCACCACAGGAGCGGGAGCAGTCGAGGGCCAGTACTTC. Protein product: CATTGAGAVEGQYF.

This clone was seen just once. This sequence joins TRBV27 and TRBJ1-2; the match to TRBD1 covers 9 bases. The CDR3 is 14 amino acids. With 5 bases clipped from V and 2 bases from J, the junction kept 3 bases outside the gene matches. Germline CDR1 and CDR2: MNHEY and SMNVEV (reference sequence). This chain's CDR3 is CASSPQGANYGYTF. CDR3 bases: TGTGCCAGCAGTCCACAGGGGGCGAACTATGGCTACACCTTC.

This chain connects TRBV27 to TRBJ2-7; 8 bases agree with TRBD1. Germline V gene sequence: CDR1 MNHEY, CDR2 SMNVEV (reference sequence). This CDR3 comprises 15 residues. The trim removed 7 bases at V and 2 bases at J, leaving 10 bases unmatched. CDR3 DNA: TGTGCCAGCATCCTGAGGAGGACAGGGACCTACGAGCAGTACTTC. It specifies CASILRRTGTYEQYF.

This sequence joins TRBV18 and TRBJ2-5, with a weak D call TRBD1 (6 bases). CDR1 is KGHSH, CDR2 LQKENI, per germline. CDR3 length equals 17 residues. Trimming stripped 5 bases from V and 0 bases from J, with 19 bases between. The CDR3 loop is CASSSSTGTRYQETQYF. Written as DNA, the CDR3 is TGTGCCAGCTCATCCTCTACCGGGACACGGTACCAAGAGACCCAGTACTTC.

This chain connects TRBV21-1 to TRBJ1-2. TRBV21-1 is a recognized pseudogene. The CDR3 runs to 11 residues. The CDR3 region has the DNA TGTGCCAGCAGCAATCATCGGGTACGGTTCTTC. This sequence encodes CASSNHRVRFF.